Following are 15 T cell receptor beta chains from one sample sequenced in a study of post-analysis software for immune sequencing data (dated by TCRdb to the mid-2010s). Points the paper makes about the study in general: Significantly higher frequencies in patients than in controls were found for about five TRBV segments, including TRBV5-6, TRBV5-1 and TRBV20-1.

The receptor library was made with PCR. Data came from an Illumina HiSeq 2500. Unique molecular identifiers were incorporated into TCR beta cDNA libraries to reduce PCR and sequencing biases. The public reads were reanalyzed by TCRdb: fastp trimming at Q25, MiXCR alignment, in-frame beta chains only. Each CDR3 protein appears once, grouped with its most common genes and DNA. The sample table shows about 540,000 distinct CDR3 sequences, and around 36% are seen once. The biggest ten clones account for roughly 6% of the sample. These receptors lack a known antigen. The sequenced sample consisted of blood. These receptors originate from a girl aged 2-17 years with multiple sclerosis.

The chain links TRBV6-1 to TRBJ2-7; 7 nucleotides line up with TRBD2. V trimming: 6 bases; J trimming: 2 bases; junction bases outside the gene matches: 4. The CDR3 contains 13 residues. Per the germline V gene, CDR1 is MNHNS and CDR2 is SASEGT. CDR3 DNA: TGTGCCAGCAGCGCCGGGACTACCTACGAGCAGTACTTC. Translating gives CASSAGTTYEQYF.

This clonotype was seen a few times. The rearrangement joins TRBV9 to TRBJ2-7; a weak D match, TRBD2 (6 bases). The CDR3 consists of 15 residues. Trimming stripped 0 bases from V and 2 bases from J, with 12 bases between. Germline CDR1 SGDLS, CDR2 YYNGEE. CDR3 region: CASSVDISGPYEQYF. The CDR3, as DNA: TGTGCCAGCAGCGTAGATATAAGCGGGCCCTACGAGCAGTACTTC.

The J gene is TRBJ2-5, the V gene TRBV5-1, with D possibly matching TRBD2 (6 bases). This CDR3 has 15 residues. CDR1 is SGHRS, CDR2 YFSETQ, per germline. With 1 base removed from V and 9 bases from J, the gap between germline ends came to 19 bases. CDR3 DNA sequence: TGCGCCAGCAGCTTGATTGGCAGAACCGGGGAGGCCCAGTACTTC. This sequence encodes CASSLIGRTGEAQYF.

The gene calls are TRBV20-1 and TRBJ1-5; 7 bases align to TRBD1. V was pared by 4 bases and J by 4 bases, with 1 base of the junction left unmatched. Germline V gene data show CDR1 as DFQATT and CDR2 as SNEGSKA (reference sequence). The CDR3 runs to 12 residues. CDR3: CSAIRGNQPQHF. The CDR3 nucleotides read TGCAGTGCTATCAGGGGGAATCAGCCCCAGCATTTT.

This clonotype has only a few counts. The CDR3 region is CASSYTLTSGEQFF. CDR3 nucleotide sequence: TGTGCCAGCAGTTACACCCTAACGTCGGGAGAGCAGTTCTTC. The chain combines TRBV6-2 or TRBV6-3 with TRBJ2-1, with D possibly TRBD2 on 5 matching bases. The CDR3 totals 14 residues. V was shortened by 2 bases and J by 10 bases, with 15 bases between the two germline ends. Looked up from germline, CDR1 is MNHEY and CDR2 is SVGEGT.

This clonotype was detected only a few times. This rearrangement joins TRBV11-2 to TRBJ1-2; TRBD1 might be the D (6 bases). Germline V lookup: CDR1 SGHAT, CDR2 FQNNGV. V gave up 1 base and J gave up 4 bases, with 13 bases separating them. CDR3 length: 15 amino acids. CDR3 DNA: TGTGCCAGCAGCTTAGGACGGACAGCGAGCTATGGCTACACCTTC. Encoded protein: CASSLGRTASYGYTF.

V usage is TRBV18 and J usage is TRBJ1-1, with TRBD1 matching 8 bases. There are 17 residues in the CDR3. Germline V gene data show CDR1 as KGHSH and CDR2 as LQKENI. The V segment lost 1 base and the J segment 0 bases; nucleotides outside the gene matches: 7. The CDR3: CASSPLGQGGMNTEAFF. For the CDR3, the DNA is TGTGCCAGCTCACCACTTGGACAGGGCGGTATGAACACTGAAGCTTTCTTT.

This clonotype occurred a few times. For the CDR3, the DNA is TGTGCCAGCTTGGAAGGGGGCCTTCAAGAGACCCAGTACTTC. Residues: CASLEGGLQETQYF. The chain combines TRBV28 with TRBJ2-5; 7 nucleotides agree with TRBD1. This CDR3 is built from 14 residues. With V trimmed by 8 bases and J by 2 bases, 8 bases remained unmatched. CDR1 and CDR2 (germline): MDHEN, SYDVKM.

This clonotype was seen only a few times. The chain links TRBV5-6 to TRBJ1-6; D remains unclear. In germline, CDR1 is SGHDT, CDR2 YYEEEE. The CDR3 covers 13 residues. The V and J ends lost 3 bases and 8 bases respectively, with 9 bases between them. The CDR3 reads CASSSFVDSPLHF. Here the CDR3 DNA reads TGTGCCAGCAGCTCGTTCGTCGATTCACCCCTCCACTTT.

The V call is TRBV5-1, the J call TRBJ2-1; 10 bases align to TRBD2. The CDR3 is 15 residues long. In germline, CDR1 is SGHRS, CDR2 YFSETQ. Germline trimming cut 2 bases from V and 3 bases from J; bases unmatched to any gene: 2. This CDR3 is CASSFTSGDYNEQFF. Here the CDR3 DNA reads TGCGCCAGCAGCTTTACTAGCGGGGACTACAATGAGCAGTTCTTC.

This clonotype has a handful of counts. The rearrangement joins TRBV15 to TRBJ1-1; 9 nucleotides agree with TRBD1. The CDR3 is 18 residues long. Germline V lookup: CDR1 LNHNV, CDR2 YYDKDF (reference sequence). Trimming took 5 bases from V and 0 from J; bases not matched to a gene: 13. CDR3 coding DNA: TGTGCCACCAGCTCACACAGGGGGCGATCTCGTGTGAACACTGAAGCTTTCTTT. This translates into CATSSHRGRSRVNTEAFF.

In this sample, this clonotype turned up many times. V is TRBV5-1 and J is TRBJ2-5; 8 bases are shared with TRBD1. The germline CDR1 and CDR2 sequences are SGHRS and YFSETQ. This CDR3 region has 17 residues. With 4 bases clipped from V and 9 bases from J, the junction kept 20 bases outside the gene matches. DNA for the CDR3: TGCGCCAGCAGCCTCTACTCCGCGCTAGGGACGACAGGGGCCCAGTACTTC. Protein: CASSLYSALGTTGAQYF.

This clonotype came up a few times. One junction end disagrees with the germline gene, perhaps due to a read error. The chain combines TRBV20-1 with TRBJ2-5; 9 bases are a match to TRBD2. CDR3 length: 15 amino acids. Per the germline V gene, CDR1 is DFQATT and CDR2 is SNEGSKA (reference sequence). In DNA, the CDR3 is TGCAGTACTAGAAGGGGAGCGGGGGGCCAAGAGACCCAGTACTTC. It encodes CSTRRGAGGQETQYF.

This clonotype was detected many times. The rearrangement joins TRBV3-1 to TRBJ2-3; perhaps D is TRBD1 or TRBD2 (5 bases each). Germline assignment: CDR1 LGHDT and CDR2 YNNKEL (reference sequence). The V gene lost 5 bases and the J gene lost 8 bases, with 17 bases spanning the gap. The CDR3 sequence is 14 residues long. In nucleotides, the CDR3 is TGTGCCAGCAGCTCCGGGCCCAGGGAGCGTACGCAGTATTTT. Translation gives CASSSGPRERTQYF.

This clonotype came up many times. J is TRBJ2-1 and V is TRBV7-2, with a tentative D call TRBD2 (6 bases). CDR3 length equals 15 residues. Germline lookup yields CDR1 SGHTA and CDR2 FQGNSA. Trimming took 0 bases from V and 2 from J, leaving 8 bases between them. The CDR3 region is CASSLAGGPYNEQFF. The DNA for the CDR3 is TGTGCCAGCAGCTTAGCCGGGGGTCCCTACAATGAGCAGTTCTTC. Based on the CDR3 plus reference TRBV7-2 and TRBJ2-1, the full variable domain is GAGVSQSPSNKVTEKGKDVELRCDPISGHTALYWYRQSLGQGLEFLIYFQGNSAPDKSGLPSDRFSAERTGGSVSTLTIQRTQQEDSAVYLCASSLAGGPYNEQFFGPGTRLTVL.